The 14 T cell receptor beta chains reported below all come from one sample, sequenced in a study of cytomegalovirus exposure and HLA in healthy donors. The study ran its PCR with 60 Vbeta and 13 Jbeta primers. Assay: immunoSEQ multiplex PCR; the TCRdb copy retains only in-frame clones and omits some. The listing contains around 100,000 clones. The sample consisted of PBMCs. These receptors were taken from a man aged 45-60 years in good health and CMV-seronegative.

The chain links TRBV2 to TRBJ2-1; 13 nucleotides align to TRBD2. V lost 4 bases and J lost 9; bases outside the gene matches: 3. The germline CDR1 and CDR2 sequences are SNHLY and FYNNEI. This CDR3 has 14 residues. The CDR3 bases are TGTGCCAGCAGTGGACTAGCGGGAGGCACTGAGCAGTTCTTC. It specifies CASSGLAGGTEQFF.

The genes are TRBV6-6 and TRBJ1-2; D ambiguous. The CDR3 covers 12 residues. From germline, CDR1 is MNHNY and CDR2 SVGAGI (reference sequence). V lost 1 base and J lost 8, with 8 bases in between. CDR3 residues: CASSYYSGGYTF. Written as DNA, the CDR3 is TGTGCCAGCAGTTACTACAGTGGCGGCTACACCTTC.

The DNA for the CDR3 is TGTGCCAGCAGCTTAGGGACAGGGGATTACGGTGGCTACACCTTC. It yields the protein CASSLGTGDYGGYTF. This chain joins TRBV7-8 and TRBJ1-2; 9 positions match TRBD1. This CDR3 is 15 amino acids long. CDR1 and CDR2 (germline): SGHVS, FQNEAQ. The J segment lost 7 bases and the V segment lost 1 base, leaving 7 bases of the junction unmatched.

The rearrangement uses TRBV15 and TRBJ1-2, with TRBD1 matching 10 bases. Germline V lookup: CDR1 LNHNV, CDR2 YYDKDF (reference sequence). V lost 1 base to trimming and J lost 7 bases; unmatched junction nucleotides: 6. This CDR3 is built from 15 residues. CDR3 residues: CATSRVRQGAIGYTF. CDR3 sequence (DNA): TGTGCCACCAGCAGAGTAAGACAGGGGGCGATTGGCTACACCTTC.

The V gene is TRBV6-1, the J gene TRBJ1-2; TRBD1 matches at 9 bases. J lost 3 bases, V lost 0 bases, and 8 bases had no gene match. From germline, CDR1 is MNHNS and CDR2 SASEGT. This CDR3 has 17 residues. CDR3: CASSEAGTGPNYYGYTF. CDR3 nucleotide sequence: TGTGCCAGCAGTGAAGCGGGGACAGGGCCAAACTACTATGGCTACACCTTC.

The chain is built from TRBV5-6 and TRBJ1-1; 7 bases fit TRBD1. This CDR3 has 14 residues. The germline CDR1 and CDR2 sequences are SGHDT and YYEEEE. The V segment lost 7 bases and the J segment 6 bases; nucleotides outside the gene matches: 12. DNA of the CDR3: TGTGCCAGCTGGCCGGAGACAGGGAAAGCTGAAGCTTTCTTT. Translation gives CASWPETGKAEAFF. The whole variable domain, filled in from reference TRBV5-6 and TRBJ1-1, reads DAGVTQSPTHLIKTRGQQVTLRCSPKSGHDTVSWYQQALGQGPQFIFQYYEEEERQRGNFPDRFSGHQFPNYSSELNVNALLLGDSALYLCASWPETGKAEAFFGQGTRLTVV.

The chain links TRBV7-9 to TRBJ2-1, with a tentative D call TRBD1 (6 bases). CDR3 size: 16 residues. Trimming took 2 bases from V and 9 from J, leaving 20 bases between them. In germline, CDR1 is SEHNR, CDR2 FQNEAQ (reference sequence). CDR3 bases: TGTGCCAGCAGCTTATTTCAGGGGTGGAAGGCTGTTGAGCAGTTCTTC. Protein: CASSLFQGWKAVEQFF.

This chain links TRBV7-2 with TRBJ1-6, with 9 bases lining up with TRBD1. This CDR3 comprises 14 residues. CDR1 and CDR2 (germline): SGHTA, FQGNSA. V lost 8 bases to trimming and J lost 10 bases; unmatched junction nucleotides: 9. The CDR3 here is CASGWTGVGSPLHF. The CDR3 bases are TGTGCCAGCGGCTGGACAGGGGTAGGGTCACCCCTCCACTTT.

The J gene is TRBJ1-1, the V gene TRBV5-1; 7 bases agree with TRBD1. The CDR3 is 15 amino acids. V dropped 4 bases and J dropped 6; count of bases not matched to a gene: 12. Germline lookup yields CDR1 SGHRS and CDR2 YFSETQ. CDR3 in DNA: TGCGCCAGCAGCCCTTCAACCGGGACAGCACCTGAAGCTTTCTTT. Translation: CASSPSTGTAPEAFF.

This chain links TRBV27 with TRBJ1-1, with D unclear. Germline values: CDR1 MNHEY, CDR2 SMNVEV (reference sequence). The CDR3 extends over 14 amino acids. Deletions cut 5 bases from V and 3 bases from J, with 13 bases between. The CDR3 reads CASSRPSADTEAFF. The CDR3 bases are TGTGCCAGCAGTCGCCCCAGTGCGGACACTGAAGCTTTCTTT.

The CDR3 loop is CAIRQGLGELFF. CDR3 in DNA: TGTGCCATCAGACAGGGTCTCGGGGAGCTGTTTTTT. V usage is TRBV10-3 and J usage is TRBJ2-2; a weak D match, TRBD1 (6 bases). The CDR3 length is 12 residues. Germline V CDR1 and CDR2: ENHRY, SYGVKD. V lost 6 bases to trimming and J lost 7 bases, with 9 bases between them.

CDR3 residues: CASRGRAGELFF. DNA of the CDR3: TGTGCCAGCAGGGGGCGAGCCGGGGAGCTGTTTTTT. The chain combines TRBV6-1 with TRBJ2-2, with a possible D match to TRBD1 (5 bases). This CDR3 spans 12 amino acids. Trimming took 6 bases from V and 6 from J, leaving 8 bases between them. Germline CDR1 reads MNHNS; CDR2 reads SASEGT.

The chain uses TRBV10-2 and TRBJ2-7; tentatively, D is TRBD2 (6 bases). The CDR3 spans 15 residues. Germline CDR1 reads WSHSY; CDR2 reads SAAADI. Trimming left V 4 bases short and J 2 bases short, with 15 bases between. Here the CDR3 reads CASSAGAVYTYEQYF. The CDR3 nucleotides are TGCGCCAGCAGTGCGGGAGCGGTATATACCTACGAGCAGTACTTC.

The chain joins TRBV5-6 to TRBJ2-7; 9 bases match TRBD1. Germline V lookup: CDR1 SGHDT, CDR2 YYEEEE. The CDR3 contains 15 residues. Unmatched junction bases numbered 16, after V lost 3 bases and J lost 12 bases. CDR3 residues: CASSSGTGFLGARYF. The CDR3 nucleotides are TGTGCCAGCAGCTCCGGGACAGGGTTCTTGGGCGCCAGGTACTTC.